These 23 T cell receptor beta chains originate from one sample sequenced in a study of blood T cell repertoires in COVID-19. The table came from immunoSEQ multiplex PCR; TCRdb's copy has only in-frame clones and leaves some out. Of 490,000 or so clones in the sample, about nine tenths were seen once. Sequencing was done on a sample of PBMCs or T cells enriched from blood (not recorded which). The receptor source for this set is a woman aged 55 to 70 who had recovered from COVID-19.

V usage is TRBV6-4 and J usage is TRBJ1-5, with D possibly matching TRBD1 (5 bases). This CDR3 region has 13 residues. Germline CDR1 reads MRHNA; CDR2 reads SNTAGT. The germline V and J ends were trimmed by 4 bases and 8 bases, with 12 bases remaining between them. The CDR3 sequence: CASSAQGGEPQHF. The CDR3 region has the DNA TGTGCCAGCAGTGCTCAGGGCGGGGAGCCCCAGCATTTT.

The chain couples TRBV9 to TRBJ1-3; the D gene is possibly TRBD1 (6 bases). This CDR3 region has 16 residues. V lost 0 bases, J lost 0 bases, and 10 bases lay in between. In germline, CDR1 is SGDLS, CDR2 YYNGEE. CDR3 bases: TGTGCCAGCAGCGTAGAGGGGGAGTACTCTGGAAACACCATATATTTT. Encoded protein: CASSVEGEYSGNTIYF.

The chain recombines TRBV19 with TRBJ2-7, with D unresolved. The CDR3 is 15 residues long. The germline V gene encodes CDR1 LNHDA and CDR2 SQIVND (reference sequence). Trimming left V 3 bases short and J 0 bases short, with 12 bases between. CDR3 DNA: TGTGCCAGTAGTATTGCGACTCCGAGCTCCTACGAGCAGTACTTC. It encodes CASSIATPSSYEQYF.

The V and J genes are TRBV5-1 and TRBJ1-1; TRBD1 might be the D (5 bases). V was trimmed by 4 bases and J by 4 bases, leaving 14 bases between them. The CDR3 extends over 14 amino acids. Germline CDR1 is SGHRS and CDR2 is YFSETQ. The CDR3 DNA reads as TGCGCCAGCAGCACCCCCGGGGGGGGCACTGAAGCTTTCTTT. It yields the protein CASSTPGGGTEAFF.

This sequence joins TRBV6-6 and TRBJ1-2; 8 positions agree with TRBD1. The CDR3 runs 15 residues. After removal of 5 bases from V and 5 bases from J, the junction contained 10 bases not matched to a gene. Germline CDR1 is MNHNY and CDR2 is SVGAGI (reference sequence). The CDR3, as DNA: TGTGCCAGCAGTGCCTCACAGGGGGGAGGGTATGGCTACACCTTC. Its translation: CASSASQGGGYGYTF.

The chain uses TRBV6-5 and TRBJ2-2; 8 positions match TRBD1. Germline CDR1 MNHEY, CDR2 SVGAGI. The V and J ends lost 8 bases and 4 bases, in that order; junction bases with no gene match: 6. This CDR3 region has 14 residues. The CDR3 coding sequence is TGTGCCAGCGCTAGGGACAGGAGCACCGGGGAGCTGTTTTTT. Its translation is CASARDRSTGELFF.

The chain combines TRBV18 with TRBJ2-2, with unresolved D. Germline V CDR1 and CDR2: KGHSH, LQKENI. V lost 0 bases and J 4 bases, leaving 9 bases between the germline ends. This CDR3 has 15 residues. CDR3 DNA sequence: TGTGCCAGCTCACCACCCGAGACTCGCACCGGGGAGCTGTTTTTT. Its protein is CASSPPETRTGELFF.

The chain combines TRBV7-2 with TRBJ2-1; D not certain. CDR3 length: 14 amino acids. Per the germline V gene, CDR1 is SGHTA and CDR2 is FQGNSA. With 5 bases removed from V and 6 bases from J, the gap between germline ends came to 14 bases. The chain's CDR3 is CASSPRGAPNEQFF. The DNA for the CDR3 is TGTGCCAGCAGCCCTCGAGGAGCCCCCAATGAGCAGTTCTTC. Full variable domain (missing parts from reference TRBV7-2 and TRBJ2-1): GAGVSQSPSNKVTEKGKDVELRCDPISGHTALYWYRQSLGQGLEFLIYFQGNSAPDKSGLPSDRFSAERTGGSVSTLTIQRTQQEDSAVYLCASSPRGAPNEQFFGPGTRLTVL.

The V call is TRBV11-3, the J call TRBJ2-5; D unclear. This CDR3 has 16 residues. CDR1 SGHNT and CDR2 YENEEA come from the germline V gene. The V gene lost 2 bases and the J gene lost 2 bases, with 15 bases spanning the gap. The CDR3 region has the DNA TGTGCCAGCAGCTTAATGAAGCCAATGATTCAAGAGACCCAGTACTTC. This gives the protein CASSLMKPMIQETQYF.

This sequence joins TRBV19 and TRBJ2-5; D is undetermined. Germline CDR1 is LNHDA and CDR2 is SQIVND (reference sequence). V lost 6 bases to trimming and J lost 1 base, with 9 bases between them. The CDR3 has 13 amino acids. The CDR3 DNA follows: TGTGCCAGTAGCCCGACATTCCAAGAGACCCAGTACTTC. Protein product: CASSPTFQETQYF.

V and J are TRBV6-6 and TRBJ2-7; 7 bases align to TRBD1. The CDR3 length is 14 residues. V was pared by 4 bases and J by 7 bases, with 10 bases of the junction left unmatched. Germline V gene lookup returns CDR1 MNHNY and CDR2 SVGAGI (reference sequence). The CDR3: CASSSPPGRGEQYV. As DNA, the CDR3 is TGTGCCAGCAGTTCCCCTCCCGGCAGGGGGGAGCAGTACGTC.

The chain recombines TRBV6-5 with TRBJ1-6; D is undetermined. With 4 bases removed from V and 7 bases from J, the gap between germline ends came to 5 bases. CDR1 and CDR2 from the germline V gene are MNHEY and SVGAGI. The CDR3 is 12 residues long. The CDR3 region has the DNA TGTGCCAGCAGTTCCCCAAATTCACCCCTCCACTTT. Protein sequence: CASSSPNSPLHF.

The chain joins TRBV25-1 to TRBJ1-4; 8 nucleotides align to TRBD1. Germline trimming cut 6 bases from V and 3 bases from J; bases unmatched to any gene: 6. Germline CDR1 and CDR2: MGHDK and SYGVNS. This CDR3 region has 15 residues. As DNA, the CDR3 is TGTGCCAGCAGCCACTGGACAGGGCCTAATGAAAAACTGTTTTTT. This gives the protein CASSHWTGPNEKLFF.

This rearrangement joins TRBV6-5 to TRBJ2-3, with unresolved D. CDR3 length: 13 residues. Trimming took off 6 bases at V and 2 bases at J, with 9 bases between the two ends. The germline CDR1 and CDR2 sequences are MNHEY and SVGAGI. CDR3 sequence: CASRARFTDTQYF. In DNA form, the CDR3 reads TGTGCCAGCAGAGCCAGGTTCACAGATACGCAGTATTTT.

The CDR3 spells CASSLQENTEAFF. CDR3 in DNA: TGTGCCAGCAGCTTGCAGGAGAACACTGAAGCTTTCTTT. This chain joins TRBV7-6 and TRBJ1-1, with no clear D. Trimming left V 3 bases short and J 1 base short, with 6 bases between. The CDR3 spans 13 residues. Looked up from germline, CDR1 is SGHVS and CDR2 is FNYEAQ. The full variable domain, rest sourced from reference TRBV7-6 and TRBJ1-1, is GAGVSQSPRYKVTKRGQDVALRCDPISGHVSLYWYRQALGQGPEFLTYFNYEAQQDKSGLPNDRFSAERPEGSISTLTIQRTEQRDSAMYRCASSLQENTEAFFGQGTRLTVV.

This rearrangement joins TRBV5-1 to TRBJ1-4; 7 nucleotides line up with TRBD1. J was trimmed by 6 bases and V by 3 bases; bases with no gene match: 2. Germline CDR1 is SGHRS and CDR2 is YFSETQ. This CDR3 has 13 amino acids. CDR3: CASSSGTDEKLFF. The CDR3, as DNA: TGCGCCAGCAGCTCCGGGACAGATGAAAAACTGTTTTTT.

This clone was counted between two and nine times. V usage is TRBV27 and J usage is TRBJ1-3, with a possible D match to TRBD1 (6 bases). The CDR3 extends over 14 amino acids. V was pared by 3 bases and J by 10 bases, with 16 bases between. The germline CDR1 and CDR2 sequences are MNHEY and SMNVEV (reference sequence). CDR3 residues: CASSFSRQAGTIYF. CDR3 coding DNA: TGTGCCAGCAGTTTTAGTAGACAGGCAGGGACCATATATTTT.

Comment on this clone: Relative to the germline gene, one junction end is altered; a read error may explain this. The chain has TRBV7-7 and TRBJ2-1; 13 nucleotides align to TRBD2. Germline-derived CDR1 and CDR2 are SSHAT and FNYEAQ (reference sequence). This CDR3 spans 15 amino acids. DNA of the CDR3: TGTGCTAGCAGCTTGACTAGCGGGGGGAACAATGAGCAGTTCTTC. Its protein product is CASSLTSGGNNEQFF.

The J gene is TRBJ2-7, the V gene TRBV11-3, with D maybe TRBD1 (6 bases). Deletions cut 6 bases from V and 1 base from J, with 13 bases between. Germline CDR1 SGHNT, CDR2 YENEEA. This CDR3 comprises 14 residues. The CDR3 loop is CASRLTGTSYEQYF. CDR3 in DNA: TGTGCCAGCAGATTGACAGGTACATCCTACGAGCAGTACTTC. The full variable domain, its missing parts supplied by reference TRBV11-3 and TRBJ2-7, is EAGVVQSPRYKIIEKKQPVAFWCNPISGHNTLYWYLQNLGQGPELLIRYENEEAVDDSQLPKDRFSAERLKGVDSTLKIQPAELGDSAVYLCASRLTGTSYEQYFGPGTRLTVT.

This clone is a singleton in its sample. The V gene is TRBV6-1, the J gene TRBJ1-2; 8 bases map to TRBD1. Germline CDR1 MNHNS, CDR2 SASEGT. The CDR3 extends over 15 amino acids. V lost 0 bases, J lost 6 bases, and 6 bases stayed unmatched. The CDR3 protein is CASSEAGQGANGYTF. Written as DNA, the CDR3 is TGTGCCAGCAGTGAAGCCGGTCAGGGGGCAAATGGCTACACCTTC.

The chain uses TRBV5-1 and TRBJ2-2; tentative D call: TRBD1 (5 bases). The V end was cut by 4 bases, the J end by 4 bases, with 11 bases between. The CDR3 contains 14 residues. Per germline, CDR1 SGHRS and CDR2 YFSETQ. In nucleotides, the CDR3 is TGCGCCAGCAGCCCCAGGGATTCCACCGGGGAGCTGTTTTTT. Protein: CASSPRDSTGELFF.

The chain combines TRBV30 with TRBJ2-3; 14 nucleotides match TRBD2. Germline assignment: CDR1 GTSNPN and CDR2 SVGIG (reference sequence). The CDR3 length is 16 residues. J was trimmed by 5 bases and V by 7 bases; bases with no gene match: 11. The CDR3 spells CAYQEGLAGVLDTQYF. CDR3 nucleotides: TGTGCCTACCAAGAGGGACTAGCGGGGGTCTTAGATACGCAGTATTTT.

The chain carries TRBV4-1 and TRBJ1-3; D is undetermined. V dropped 1 base and J dropped 4 bases, with 8 bases sitting between them. This CDR3 comprises 14 residues. Germline V gene lookup returns CDR1 MGHRA and CDR2 YSYEKL. CDR3 region: CASSQGLRGNTIYF. CDR3 DNA: TGCGCCAGCAGCCAAGGCCTGAGAGGAAACACCATATATTTT.